This TCR beta chain comes out of a study of T cells after posttransplantation cyclophosphamide. The study, taken as a whole, reports: Donor CD8+ memory clones often dominated recipient blood repertoires at later times. TRB clonality was highly associated with recipient CMV seropositivity and reactivation. Tissue-infiltrating T cells from skin or gut overlapped little with blood T cells.

This clone appeared many times. The antigen remains unidentified. Trimming removed 3 bases from V and 13 bases from J; junction bases left unmatched: 13. This CDR3 is built from 14 residues. Germline assignment: CDR1 SGHVS and CDR2 FQNEAQ. The table came from immunoSEQ multiplex PCR; TCRdb's copy has only in-frame clones and leaves some out. The repertoire shows about 39,000 clones, none seen only once; the top ten take 4% to 5.5%. This related bone marrow graft donor gave peripheral blood on the day of marrow donation. Source material: PBMCs. The source is a woman in her forties or fifties in good health and a related stem cell transplant donor. The J gene is TRBJ2-3, the V gene TRBV7-8; 7 bases are shared with TRBD2. The CDR3 DNA follows: TGTGCCAGCAGCTTTACCCTCAGGGACTACCATAAGTATTTT. Translation: CASSFTLRDYHKYF.